The 15 T cell receptor beta chains below all came from one sample that was sequenced in a study of T cell changes during pregnancy in multiple sclerosis. Clones were read by immunoSEQ multiplex PCR, and TCRdb kept only the in-frame ones, dropping some. The sample carries 30,000 or so clones, around 89% recorded once. The sequences come from CD8+ T cells from peripheral blood mononuclear cells, collected after pregnancy. The origin of the receptors is a female donor with multiple sclerosis, enrolled in a pregnancy study.

The chain links TRBV19 to TRBJ2-1, with a weak D call TRBD2 (6 bases). V shed 3 bases and J shed 4 bases, with 16 bases lying between them. CDR3 length: 16 residues. CDR1 LNHDA and CDR2 SQIVND come from the germline V gene (reference sequence). CDR3 DNA sequence: TGTGCCAGTAGTATTTCGTCTAGCGCCCCTTACAATGAGCAGTTCTTC. Its translation: CASSISSSAPYNEQFF.

This chain uses TRBV29-1 with TRBJ2-5; 7 bases are shared with TRBD1. V dropped 6 bases and J dropped 0; count of bases not matched to a gene: 4. The CDR3 has 13 residues. The germline V gene has CDR1 SQVTM and CDR2 ANQGSEA. Here the CDR3 DNA reads TGCAGCGTGGGACAGACGTACCAAGAGACCCAGTACTTC. It yields the protein CSVGQTYQETQYF. The full variable domain, in which reference TRBV29-1 and TRBJ2-5 provide the parts outside the CDR3, is SAVISQKPSRDICQRGTSLTIQCQVDSQVTMMFWYRQQPGQSLTLIATANQGSEATYESGFVIDKFPISRPNLTFSTLTVSNMSPEDSSIYLCSVGQTYQETQYFGPGTRLLVL.

On this clone: A read error is likely here: a far larger clone is one base away. The chain carries TRBV6-5 and TRBJ2-1; TRBD2 matches at 9 bases. This CDR3 is 15 amino acids long. Germline V gene sequence: CDR1 MNHEY, CDR2 SVGAGI. With V trimmed by 3 bases and J by 0 bases, 0 bases remained unmatched. The CDR3 sequence: CASSYSGSSYNEQFF. In nucleotides, the CDR3 is TGTGCCAGCAGTTATAGCGGGAGCTCCTACAATGAGCAGTTCTTC.

The sample holds a few counts of this clone. V and J are TRBV15 and TRBJ1-5, with 9 bases identical to TRBD1. V lost 7 bases to trimming and J lost 6 bases; unmatched junction nucleotides: 7. The CDR3 runs 14 residues. Per germline, CDR1 LNHNV and CDR2 YYDKDF (reference sequence). CDR3 bases: TGTGCCACCACCTGGGACAGGGTGCCTCAGCCCCAGCATTTT. It codes for CATTWDRVPQPQHF.

The V call is TRBV19, the J call TRBJ2-1, with a weak D call TRBD2 (5 bases). Trimming left V 6 bases short and J 2 bases short, with 8 bases between. The CDR3 is 13 residues long. The germline V gene has CDR1 LNHDA and CDR2 SQIVND (reference sequence). Written as DNA, the CDR3 is TGTGCCAGTAGGGACTGGCCCTACAATGAGCAGTTCTTC. Translation: CASRDWPYNEQFF.

This chain connects TRBV4-1 to TRBJ2-1, with D possibly TRBD2 on 6 matching bases. The CDR3 runs to 14 residues. Germline CDR1 reads MGHRA; CDR2 reads YSYEKL. V lost 3 bases and J lost 4, with 10 bases in between. CDR3 in amino acids: CASSHLAEYNEQFF. CDR3 DNA: TGCGCCAGCAGCCATTTAGCGGAATACAATGAGCAGTTCTTC.

The chain joins TRBV6-1 to TRBJ1-2; a possible D gene is TRBD1 (6 bases). Germline V CDR1 and CDR2: MNHNS, SASEGT. V shed 9 bases and J shed 4 bases, with 21 bases lying between them. The CDR3 covers 15 residues. CDR3 sequence reads: CASVRVGGAIYGYTF. The CDR3 DNA is TGTGCCAGTGTTCGAGTAGGGGGGGCCATCTATGGCTACACCTTC.

V gene TRBV6-5 combines with J gene TRBJ2-1, with 7 bases fitting TRBD2. The ends lost 5 bases at V and 4 bases at J; junction bases unmatched: 8. Germline CDR1 MNHEY, CDR2 SVGAGI. This CDR3 contains 15 residues. The CDR3 sequence: CASSVLAGGYNEQFF. In nucleotides, the CDR3 is TGTGCCAGCAGTGTATTAGCGGGTGGATACAATGAGCAGTTCTTC.

The chain recombines TRBV14 with TRBJ2-1, with 10 nucleotides matching TRBD2. The CDR3 spans 16 residues. V was clipped by 0 bases and J by 7 bases; unmatched bases: 6. Germline lookup yields CDR1 SGHDN and CDR2 FVKESK. The CDR3 DNA reads as TGTGCCAGCAGCCAAGATTCTAGCGGGAGTCAAAATGAGCAGTTCTTC. It is translated as CASSQDSSGSQNEQFF.

This chain connects TRBV5-1 to TRBJ1-5; no reliable D call. The CDR3 totals 13 residues. Trimming took 4 bases from V and 6 from J, leaving 11 bases between them. Germline-derived CDR1 and CDR2 are SGHRS and YFSETQ. The CDR3 region has the DNA TGCGCCAGCAGCCCCGGAGCTGGTCAGCCCCAGCATTTT. Protein product: CASSPGAGQPQHF.

In this sample, this clone turned up once. CDR3 protein: CASSQGRGKSYEQYF. The CDR3 DNA reads TGCGCCAGCAGCCAGGGCAGGGGGAAATCCTACGAGCAGTACTTC. V gene TRBV4-3 combines with J gene TRBJ2-7; 7 bases are a match to TRBD1. The germline gives CDR1 LGHNA, CDR2 YSLEER. J was trimmed by 1 base and V by 3 bases; bases with no gene match: 6. This CDR3 region has 15 residues.

The J gene is TRBJ2-1, the V gene TRBV11-2; 8 bases line up with TRBD1. After removal of 6 bases from V and 1 base from J, the junction contained 5 bases not matched to a gene. CDR3 size: 15 residues. The germline CDR1 and CDR2 sequences are SGHAT and FQNNGV. CDR3 sequence (DNA): TGTGCCAGCAGTCGAACAGGGGGTTCCTACAATGAGCAGTTCTTC. Its translation: CASSRTGGSYNEQFF. The full variable domain, with the rest looked up from reference TRBV11-2 and TRBJ2-1, is EAGVAQSPRYKIIEKRQSVAFWCNPISGHATLYWYQQILGQGPKLLIQFQNNGVVDDSQLPKDRFSAERLKGVDSTLKIQPAKLEDSAVYLCASSRTGGSYNEQFFGPGTRLTVL.

CDR3 DNA sequence: TGTGCCAGCAGCTTGGTTACAGGCCTCCTCTCCTACGAGCAGTACTTC. Its translation is CASSLVTGLLSYEQYF. V and J are TRBV5-4 and TRBJ2-7, with D possibly matching TRBD1 (5 bases). The CDR3 contains 16 residues. Looked up from germline, CDR1 is SGHNT and CDR2 is YYREEE (reference sequence). Trimming shortened V by 0 bases and J by 0 bases, and 13 bases separated the two germline ends.

The rearrangement links TRBV6-1 to TRBJ1-2; 8 bases line up with TRBD1. In germline, CDR1 is MNHNS, CDR2 SASEGT. CDR3 length: 15 amino acids. V shed 3 bases, J shed 6 bases, and the junction held 9 bases outside the gene matches. In DNA form, the CDR3 reads TGTGCCAGCAGTGATGGTCAGGGGGCTTCGGATGGCTACACCTTC. Translated: CASSDGQGASDGYTF.

This chain uses TRBV9 with TRBJ1-2, with 11 nucleotides matching TRBD1. Looked up from germline, CDR1 is SGDLS and CDR2 is YYNGEE. The J segment lost 8 bases and the V segment lost 3 bases, leaving 9 bases of the junction unmatched. This CDR3 has 15 residues. DNA for the CDR3: TGTGCCAGCAGCGGTGGACAGGGGGCGGATTACGGCTACACCTTC. Translating it yields CASSGGQGADYGYTF.